Listed below are T cell receptor beta chains from one sample, sequenced in a study of T cell repertoires in cytomegalovirus infection. TCRdb ran MiXCR on the reads and lists one entry per CDR3 protein. The sample consists of roughly 500,000 distinct CDR3 sequences, approximately 10% of them appearing once. Material: PBMCs. The source of these receptors is a human donor in good health (CMV status not recorded). Some clones in this sample may be carry-over from other donors' samples. Each CDR3 is given with its conserved first and last residue. D genes are given only for firm matches. Size is stated for part of the rows, as once, few or many counts, or as a class when the clone is expanded.

size: -; V: TRBV3-1; J: TRBJ2-7; D: TRBD2; CDR3: CASSQAVGTSGGRSYEQYF; DNA: TGTGCCAGCAGCCAAGCGGTGGGCACTAGCGGGGGCCGCTCCTACGAGCAGTACTTC
size: many; V: TRBV15; J: TRBJ2-2; D: TRBD1; CDR3: CATSRAGQANTGELFF; DNA: TGTGCCACCAGCAGAGCGGGACAGGCGAACACCGGGGAGCTGTTTTTT
size: many; V: TRBV28; J: TRBJ1-3; D: -; CDR3: CASSPDISGNTIYF; DNA: TGTGCCAGCAGTCCCGACATCTCTGGAAACACCATATATTTT
size: many; V: TRBV27; J: TRBJ2-1; D: -; CDR3: CASSLGENEQFF; DNA: TGTGCCAGCAGTTTGGGAGAAAATGAGCAGTTCTTC
size: -; V: TRBV5-6; J: TRBJ1-3; D: -; CDR3: CASSSSPVSGNTIYF; DNA: TGTGCCAGCAGCTCGTCGCCGGTCTCTGGAAACACCATATATTTT
size: many; V: TRBV11-1; J: TRBJ2-1; D: -; CDR3: CASSLGQPEQFF; DNA: TGTGCCAGCAGCTTAGGACAGCCTGAGCAGTTCTTC
size: many; V: TRBV12-5; J: TRBJ2-3; D: -; CDR3: CASGLVPLALSTDTQYF; DNA: TGTGCTAGTGGTTTGGTACCTCTAGCCCTAAGCACAGATACGCAGTATTTT
size: few; V: TRBV19; J: TRBJ2-1; D: TRBD2; CDR3: CASSISGGLYNEQFF; DNA: TGTGCCAGTAGTATTAGCGGGGGGTTGTACAATGAGCAGTTCTTC
size: -; V: TRBV18; J: TRBJ1-4; D: -; CDR3: CASSPTVSGQEKLFF; DNA: TGTGCCAGCTCACCAACCGTGTCAGGGCAAGAAAAACTGTTTTTT
size: many; V: TRBV7-8; J: TRBJ1-1; D: TRBD1; CDR3: CASSYDRAGTEAFF; DNA: TGTGCCAGCAGCTACGACAGGGCGGGCACTGAAGCTTTCTTT
size: -; V: TRBV9; J: TRBJ1-5; D: TRBD1; CDR3: CASSPSETGAQPQHF; DNA: TGTGCCAGCAGCCCCTCCGAGACAGGGGCCCAGCCCCAGCATTTT